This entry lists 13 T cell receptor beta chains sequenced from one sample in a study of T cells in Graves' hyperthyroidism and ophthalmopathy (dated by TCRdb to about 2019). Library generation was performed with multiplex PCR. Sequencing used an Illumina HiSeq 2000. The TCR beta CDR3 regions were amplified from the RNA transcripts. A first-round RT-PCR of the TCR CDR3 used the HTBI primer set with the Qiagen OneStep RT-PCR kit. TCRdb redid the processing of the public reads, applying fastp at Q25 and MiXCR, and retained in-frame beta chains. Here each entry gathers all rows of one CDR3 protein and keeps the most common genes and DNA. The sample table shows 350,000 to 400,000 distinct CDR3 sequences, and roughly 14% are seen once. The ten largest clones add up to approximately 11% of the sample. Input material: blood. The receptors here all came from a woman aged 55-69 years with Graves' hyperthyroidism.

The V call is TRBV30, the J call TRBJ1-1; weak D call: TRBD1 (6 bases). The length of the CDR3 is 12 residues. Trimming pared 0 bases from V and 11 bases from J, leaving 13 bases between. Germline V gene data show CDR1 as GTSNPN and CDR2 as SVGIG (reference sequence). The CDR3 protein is CAWSVGGGKAFF. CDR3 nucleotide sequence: TGTGCCTGGAGTGTGGGAGGGGGTAAGGCTTTCTTT.

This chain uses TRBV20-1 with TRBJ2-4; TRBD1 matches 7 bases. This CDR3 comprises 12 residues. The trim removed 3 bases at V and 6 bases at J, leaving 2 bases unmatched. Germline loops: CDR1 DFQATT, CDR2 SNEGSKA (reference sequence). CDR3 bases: TGCAGTGCTAGCTACAGGGGAAACATTCAGTACTTC. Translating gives CSASYRGNIQYF.

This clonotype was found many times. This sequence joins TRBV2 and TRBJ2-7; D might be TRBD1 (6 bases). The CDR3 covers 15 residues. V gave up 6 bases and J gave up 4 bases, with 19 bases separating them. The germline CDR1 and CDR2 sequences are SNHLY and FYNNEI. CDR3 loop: CASRPMGSRGYEQYF. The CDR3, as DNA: TGTGCCAGCAGGCCCATGGGCAGTAGGGGGTACGAGCAGTACTTC.

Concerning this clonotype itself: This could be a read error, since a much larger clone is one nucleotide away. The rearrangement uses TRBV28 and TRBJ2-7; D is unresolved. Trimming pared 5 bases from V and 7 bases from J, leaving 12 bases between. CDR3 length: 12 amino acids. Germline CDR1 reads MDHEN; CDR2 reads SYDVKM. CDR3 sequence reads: CASSIRVKEQYF. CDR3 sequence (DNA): TGTGCCAGCAGTATCAGAGTAAAAGAGCAGTACTTC. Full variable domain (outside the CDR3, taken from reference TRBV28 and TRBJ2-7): DVKVTQSSRYLVKRTGEKVFLECVQDMDHENMFWYRQDPGLGLRLIYFSYDVKMKEKGDIPEGYSVSREKKERFSLILESASTNQTSMYLCASSIRVKEQYFGPGTRLTVT.

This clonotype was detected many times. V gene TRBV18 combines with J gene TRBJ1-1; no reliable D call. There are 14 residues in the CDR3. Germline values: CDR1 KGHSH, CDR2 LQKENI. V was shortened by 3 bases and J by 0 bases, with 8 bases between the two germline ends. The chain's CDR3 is CASSPQNMNTEAFF. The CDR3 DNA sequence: TGTGCCAGCTCACCTCAGAATATGAACACTGAAGCTTTCTTT.

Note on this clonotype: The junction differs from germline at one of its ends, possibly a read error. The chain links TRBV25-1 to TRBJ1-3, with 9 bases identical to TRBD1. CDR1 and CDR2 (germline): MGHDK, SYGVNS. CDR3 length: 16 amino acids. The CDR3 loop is CASSEIGTGRGSTIYF. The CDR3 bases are TGTGCCAGCAGTGAAATCGGGACAGGGCGCGGAAGCACCATATATTTT.

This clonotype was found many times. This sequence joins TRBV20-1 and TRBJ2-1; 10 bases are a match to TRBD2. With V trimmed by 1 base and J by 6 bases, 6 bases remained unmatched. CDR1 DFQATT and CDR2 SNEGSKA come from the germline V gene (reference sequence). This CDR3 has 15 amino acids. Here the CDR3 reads CSARVRLAGVNEQFF. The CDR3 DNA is TGCAGTGCTAGAGTGCGGCTAGCGGGAGTCAATGAGCAGTTCTTC.

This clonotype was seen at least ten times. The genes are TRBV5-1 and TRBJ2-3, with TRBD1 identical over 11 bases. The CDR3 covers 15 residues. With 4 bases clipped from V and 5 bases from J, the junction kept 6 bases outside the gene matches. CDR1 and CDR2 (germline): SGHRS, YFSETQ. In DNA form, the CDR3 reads TGCGCCAGCAGCATCGCGGGACAGGGGGGAGATACGCAGTATTTT. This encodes CASSIAGQGGDTQYF. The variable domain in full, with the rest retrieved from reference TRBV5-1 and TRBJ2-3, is KAGVTQTPRYLIKTRGQQVTLSCSPISGHRSVSWYQQTPGQGLQFLFEYFSETQRNKGNFPGRFSGRQFSNSRSEMNVSTLELGDSALYLCASSIAGQGGDTQYFGPGTRLTVL.

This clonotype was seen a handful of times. The CDR3 DNA sequence: TGCGCCAGCAGCGGACCAAATTGGACTAGCGGGAGGAAGGGGCTCGAGCAGTACTTC. Translation: CASSGPNWTSGRKGLEQYF. The rearrangement links TRBV5-1 to TRBJ2-7; 14 nucleotides match TRBD2. The J segment lost 6 bases and the V segment lost 4 bases, leaving 18 bases of the junction unmatched. Germline V lookup: CDR1 SGHRS, CDR2 YFSETQ. CDR3 length: 19 residues. The entire variable domain, with the rest obtained from reference TRBV5-1 and TRBJ2-7, is as follows: KAGVTQTPRYLIKTRGQQVTLSCSPISGHRSVSWYQQTPGQGLQFLFEYFSETQRNKGNFPGRFSGRQFSNSRSEMNVSTLELGDSALYLCASSGPNWTSGRKGLEQYFGPGTRLTVT.

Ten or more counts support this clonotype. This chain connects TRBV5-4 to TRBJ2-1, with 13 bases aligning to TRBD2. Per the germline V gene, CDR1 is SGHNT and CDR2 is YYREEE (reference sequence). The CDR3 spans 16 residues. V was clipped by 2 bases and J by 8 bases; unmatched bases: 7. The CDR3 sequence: CASSFRLAGGWDEQFF. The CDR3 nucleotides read TGTGCCAGCAGCTTCAGACTAGCGGGAGGTTGGGATGAGCAGTTCTTC.

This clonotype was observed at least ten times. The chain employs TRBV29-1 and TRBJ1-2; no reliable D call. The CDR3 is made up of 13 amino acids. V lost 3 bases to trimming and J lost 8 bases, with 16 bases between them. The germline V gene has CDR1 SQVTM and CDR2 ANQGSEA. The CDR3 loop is CSVEGQRRRGYTF. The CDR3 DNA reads TGCAGCGTTGAGGGTCAAAGGCGGAGAGGCTACACCTTC. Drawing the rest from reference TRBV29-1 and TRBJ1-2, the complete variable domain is SAVISQKPSRDICQRGTSLTIQCQVDSQVTMMFWYRQQPGQSLTLIATANQGSEATYESGFVIDKFPISRPNLTFSTLTVSNMSPEDSSIYLCSVEGQRRRGYTFGSGTRLTVV.

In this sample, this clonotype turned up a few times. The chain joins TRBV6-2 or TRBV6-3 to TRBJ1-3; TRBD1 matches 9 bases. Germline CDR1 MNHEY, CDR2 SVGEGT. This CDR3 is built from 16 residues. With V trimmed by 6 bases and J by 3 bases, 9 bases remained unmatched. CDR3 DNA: TGTGCCAGCAGGGTAACGGACAGGGGAGTTGGAAACACCATATATTTT. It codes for CASRVTDRGVGNTIYF.

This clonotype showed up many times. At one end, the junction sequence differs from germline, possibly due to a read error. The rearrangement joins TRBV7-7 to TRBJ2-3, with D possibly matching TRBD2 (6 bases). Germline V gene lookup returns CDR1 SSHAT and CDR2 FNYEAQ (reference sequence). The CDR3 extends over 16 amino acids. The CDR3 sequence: CASSRPERVDTDTQYF. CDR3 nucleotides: TGTGCTAGCAGCCGACCGGAGCGGGTAGACACAGATACGCAGTATTTT.